These 3 T cell receptor beta chains came from one sample sequenced in a study of blood T cell repertoires in COVID-19. Assay: immunoSEQ multiplex PCR; the TCRdb copy retains only in-frame clones and omits some. The sample lists 250,000 or so clones, 70% to 90% seen once, with 7.1% in the top ten. Sequencing used peripheral blood. The receptors stem from a woman aged 70 to 79 with active or convalescent COVID-19.

V is TRBV5-1 and J is TRBJ1-1; D gene unclear. V lost 0 bases and J lost 1, with 7 bases in between. The CDR3 length is 14 residues. Looked up from germline, CDR1 is SGHRS and CDR2 is YFSETQ. The DNA of the CDR3 is TGCGCCAGCAGCTTGGGAGGGAGGAACACTGAAGCTTTCTTT. It yields the protein CASSLGGRNTEAFF.

In DNA form, the CDR3 reads TGTGCCAGCAGCCGGGACAGTGAAGCTTTCTTT. Protein sequence: CASSRDSEAFF. This rearrangement joins TRBV6-5 to TRBJ1-1; TRBD1 aligns across 7 bases. The CDR3 sequence is 11 residues long. The V segment lost 6 bases and the J segment 7 bases; nucleotides outside the gene matches: 2. CDR1 MNHEY and CDR2 SVGAGI come from the germline V gene.

The genes are TRBV3-1 (or the pseudogene TRBV3-2) and TRBJ1-2; D is possibly TRBD1 (5 bases). With 3 bases removed from V and 7 bases from J, the gap between germline ends came to 12 bases. The germline gives CDR1 LGHDT, CDR2 YNNKEL (reference sequence). This CDR3 comprises 13 residues. This CDR3 is CASSQSGLAGYTF. In DNA, the CDR3 is TGTGCCAGCAGCCAGTCAGGGCTCGCTGGCTACACCTTC.